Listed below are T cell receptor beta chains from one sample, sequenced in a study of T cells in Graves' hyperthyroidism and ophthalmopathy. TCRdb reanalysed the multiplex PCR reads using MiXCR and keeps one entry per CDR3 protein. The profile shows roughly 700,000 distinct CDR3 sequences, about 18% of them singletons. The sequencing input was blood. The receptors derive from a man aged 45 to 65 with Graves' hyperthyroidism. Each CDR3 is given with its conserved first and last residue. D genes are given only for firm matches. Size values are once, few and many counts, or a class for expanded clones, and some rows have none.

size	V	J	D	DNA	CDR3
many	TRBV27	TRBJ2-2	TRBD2	TGTGCCAGCATGGGTTGGGCTAGCGGAGGTGGCGGGGAGCTGTTTTTT	CASMGWASGGGGELFF
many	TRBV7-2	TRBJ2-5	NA	TGTGCCAGCAGCCGCGACCAGGGACAAGAGACCCAGTACTTC	CASSRDQGQETQYF
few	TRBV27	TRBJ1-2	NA	TGTGCCAGCAGTTTTGGGCCTTACTATGGCTACACCTTC	CASSFGPYYGYTF
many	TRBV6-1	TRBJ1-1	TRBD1	TGTGCCAGCACGGGACAGGGTACCACTGAAGCTTTCTTT	CASTGQGTTEAFF
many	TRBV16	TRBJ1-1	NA	TGTGCCAGCAGCCAACCACTAGGTGCAGGGGCAACTGAAGCTTTCTTT	CASSQPLGAGATEAFF
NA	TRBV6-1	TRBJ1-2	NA	TGTGCCAGCAGTGCCCTGGGCAGTAACTATGGCTACACCTTC	CASSALGSNYGYTF
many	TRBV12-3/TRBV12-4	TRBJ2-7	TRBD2	TGTGCCAGCGGAGGGACTAGCGGTTCCTACGAGCAGTACTTC	CASGGTSGSYEQYF
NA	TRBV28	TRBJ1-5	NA	TGTGCCAGCAGTTTACCCCTGACAGAGATCAGCCCCCAGCATTTT	CASSLPLTEISPQHF
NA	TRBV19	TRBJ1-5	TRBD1	TGTGCCAGTACCTTTCGGACAGGGGATCGCAATCAGCCCCAGCATTTT	CASTFRTGDRNQPQHF
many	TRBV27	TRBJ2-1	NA	TGTGCCAGCAGTTTATGGGGGGGGGGGGGCGGTTACAATGAGCAGTTCTTC	CASSLWGGGGGYNEQFF
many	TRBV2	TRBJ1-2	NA	TGTGCCATAGGGTCCGCTAACTATGGCTACACCTTC	CAIGSANYGYTF
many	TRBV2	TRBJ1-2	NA	TGTGCCAGCAGTGACCAGCAAGACTATGGCTACACCTTC	CASSDQQDYGYTF
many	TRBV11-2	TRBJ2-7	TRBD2	TGTGCCAGCAGCTTCTCTAGCGGGCACTACGAGCAGTACTTC	CASSFSSGHYEQYF
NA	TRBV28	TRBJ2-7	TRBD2	TGTGCCGGCAGCCACCGGGCGGCTCTAGCGGGATTTCTGTACGAGCAGTACTTC	CAGSHRAALAGFLYEQYF
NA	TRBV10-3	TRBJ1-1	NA	TGTGCCACCAATCGAGGTGCGGGGGACATGAACACTGAAGCTTTCTTT	CATNRGAGDMNTEAFF
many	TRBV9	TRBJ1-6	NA	TGTGCCAGCAGCGGGGGTAGGGGACAATGGGGCTCACCCCTCCACTTT	CASSGGRGQWGSPLHF
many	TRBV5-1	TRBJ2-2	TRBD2	TGCGCCAGCAGCTACCGGACTAGCGGGACCGGGGAGCTGTTTTTT	CASSYRTSGTGELFF
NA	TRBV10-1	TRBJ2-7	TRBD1	TGCGCCAGCAGTGAGTCGTTTACAGGGGGTCTCTACGAGCAGTACTTC	CASSESFTGGLYEQYF
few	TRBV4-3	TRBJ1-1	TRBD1	TGCGCCAGCAGCCAAGGGACAGGGGGTTTGGCTTTCTTT	CASSQGTGGLAFF
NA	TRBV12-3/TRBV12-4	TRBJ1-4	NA	TGTGCCAGCAGTCCCTTGGGGGCGGCAGGTGTGAATGAAAAACTGTTTTTT	CASSPLGAAGVNEKLFF
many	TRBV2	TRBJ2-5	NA	TGTGCCAGCAGCGTAAAAGAGACCCAGTACTTC	CASSVKETQYF
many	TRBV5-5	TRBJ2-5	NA	TGTGCCAGCAGCTCCGATCAGGGGGAGACCCAGTACTTC	CASSSDQGETQYF
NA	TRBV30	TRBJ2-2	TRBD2	TGTGCCTGGAGTGTGGGGGGGGGCGGGGAGCTGTTTTTT	CAWSVGGGGELFF
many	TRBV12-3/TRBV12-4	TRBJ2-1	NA	TGTGCCAGCAGTTTGAACCGTAATGAGCAGTTCTTC	CASSLNRNEQFF
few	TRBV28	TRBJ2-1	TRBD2	TGTGCCAGCAGTTTGGTGATTCGAGCGGGAGGTCACAATGAGCAGTTCTTC	CASSLVIRAGGHNEQFF
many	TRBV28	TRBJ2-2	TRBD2	TGTGCCAGCAGTTTACTGACTAGCGGGCCAGTAGAGAAAATCACCGGGGAGCTGTTTTTT	CASSLLTSGPVEKITGELFF
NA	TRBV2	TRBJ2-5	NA	TGTGCCAGCAGTGTGGAGGGGAGTTCGGTAGAGACCCAGTACTTC	CASSVEGSSVETQYF
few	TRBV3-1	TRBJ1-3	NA	TGTGCCAGCAGCCAAGAGTGGCAGGGGAGCGGAAACACCATATATTTT	CASSQEWQGSGNTIYF
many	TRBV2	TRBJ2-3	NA	TGTGCCGACACGGACGGCAGGGTGACAGATACGCAGTATTTT	CADTDGRVTDTQYF
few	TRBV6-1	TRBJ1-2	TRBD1	TGTGCCAGCAAAGGGGGCTACTATGGCTACACCTTC	CASKGGYYGYTF
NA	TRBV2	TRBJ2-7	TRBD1	TGTGCCAGCAGAACTGGGACAGGGGGCTCTTCCGAGCAGTACTTC	CASRTGTGGSSEQYF
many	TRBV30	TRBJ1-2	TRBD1	TGTGCCTGGAACAGACAGGGAGCCTATGGCTACACCTTC	CAWNRQGAYGYTF
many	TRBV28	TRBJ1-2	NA	TGTGCCAGCAGTTCCCAGACTCCCTATGGCTACACCTTC	CASSSQTPYGYTF
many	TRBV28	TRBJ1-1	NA	TGTGCCAGCAGATCCTCGGGCCAAATGAACACTGAAGCTTTCTTT	CASRSSGQMNTEAFF
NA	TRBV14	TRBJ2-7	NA	TGTGCCAGCAGCCAAGGGCCGACACAAACCTTCTCCTACGAGCAGTACTTC	CASSQGPTQTFSYEQYF
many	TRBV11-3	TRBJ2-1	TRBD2	TGTGCCAGCAGCCCCGGGACTAGCGGACTGTACAATGAGCAGTTCTTC	CASSPGTSGLYNEQFF
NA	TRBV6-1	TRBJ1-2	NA	TGTGCCAGCGGAAGTACTACAGGGATGAACTATGGCTACACCTTC	CASGSTTGMNYGYTF
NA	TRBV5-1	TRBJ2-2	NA	TGCGCCAGCGACTACAGGGTGAACACCGGGGAGCTGTTTTTT	CASDYRVNTGELFF
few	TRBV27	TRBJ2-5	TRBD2	TGTGCCAGCAGTTCTTTACTAGCGGGATCCCAAGAGACCCAGTACTTC	CASSSLLAGSQETQYF
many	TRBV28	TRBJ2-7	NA	TGTGCCAGCAGTTCATGGAGTGCCCCCTACGAGCAGTACTTC	CASSSWSAPYEQYF
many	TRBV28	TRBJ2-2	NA	TGTGCCAGCAGTTTATTAGGAGAGAACACCGGGGAGCTGTTTTTT	CASSLLGENTGELFF
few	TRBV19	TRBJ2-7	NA	TGTGCCAGTAGCGCGTCCTTGTGGGGACATTCCTACGAGCAGTACTTC	CASSASLWGHSYEQYF